Presented here are 16 T cell receptor beta chains from one specimen sequenced in a study of CD8+ T cells in alopecia areata. It was cDNA, reverse transcribed from extracted RNA, that served as the sequencing template. Profiling relied on immunoSEQ multiplex PCR, and the TCRdb table lists in-frame clones only, not all of them. The sample lists 150,000 to 200,000 clones; approximately 57% were seen once. This sample's treatment: oral pan-JAK inhibitor, 5-10 mg twice daily. This specimen consisted of CD4+ T cells sorted from blood, obtained at week 24, from a patient treated with tofacitinib. The source of these receptors is a human donor with alopecia areata.

This sequence joins TRBV5-1 and TRBJ2-1, with 12 bases fitting TRBD1. Per germline, CDR1 SGHRS and CDR2 YFSETQ. The CDR3 is 16 residues long. V was pared by 6 bases and J by 5 bases, with 9 bases of the junction left unmatched. Here the CDR3 DNA reads TGCGCCAGCACCAAGATGGGACAGGGGGCGAACAATGAGCAGTTCTTC. Its protein is CASTKMGQGANNEQFF.

The gene calls are TRBV2 and TRBJ2-3; 11 bases line up with TRBD1. CDR1 and CDR2 from the germline V gene are SNHLY and FYNNEI. CDR3 length: 15 amino acids. J was trimmed by 4 bases and V by 4 bases; bases with no gene match: 4. CDR3 nucleotide sequence: TGTGCCAGCAGTGTCCCGGGACAGGGGGCAGATACGCAGTATTTT. Protein product: CASSVPGQGADTQYF.

The chain is built from TRBV2 and TRBJ2-7; D is ambiguous. The CDR3 contains 16 residues. CDR1 is SNHLY, CDR2 FYNNEI, per germline. Deletions cut 2 bases from V and 4 bases from J, with 18 bases between. CDR3 loop: CASSETAVAVGYEQYF. Here the CDR3 DNA reads TGTGCCAGCAGTGAAACAGCTGTAGCCGTCGGATACGAGCAGTACTTC.

The rearrangement joins TRBV10-1 to TRBJ1-2; 9 bases map to TRBD1. Germline lookup yields CDR1 WNHNN and CDR2 SYGVQD (reference sequence). The CDR3 runs 15 residues. Trimming removed 5 bases from V and 3 bases from J; junction bases left unmatched: 7. The CDR3 loop reads CASSKGTGSDYGYTF. CDR3 DNA sequence: TGCGCCAGCAGTAAGGGGACAGGGAGTGACTATGGCTACACCTTC.

This chain joins TRBV4-1 and TRBJ2-3; unclear D gene. Germline lookup yields CDR1 MGHRA and CDR2 YSYEKL. There are 14 residues in the CDR3. V gave up 0 bases and J gave up 4 bases, with 8 bases separating them. CDR3 DNA sequence: TGCGCCAGCAGCCAAGAAGAATGGGCAGATACGCAGTATTTT. Its translation is CASSQEEWADTQYF.

In this sample, this clone turned up a few times. The chain is built from TRBV5-6 and TRBJ2-5; D may be TRBD2 (5 bases). The CDR3 has 14 amino acids. The V end was cut by 3 bases, the J end by 0 bases, with 9 bases between. CDR1 is SGHDT, CDR2 YYEEEE, per germline. Here the CDR3 reads CASSSGLYQETQYF. CDR3 coding DNA: TGTGCCAGCAGCTCAGGACTCTACCAAGAGACCCAGTACTTC.

This clone was recorded a few times. V is TRBV27 and J is TRBJ1-1; D call uncertain. Trimming removed 2 bases from V and 4 bases from J, with 8 bases in between. There are 13 residues in the CDR3. From germline, CDR1 is MNHEY and CDR2 SMNVEV (reference sequence). CDR3 sequence (DNA): TGTGCCAGCAGTTTAGGAATGAGCACTGAAGCTTTCTTT. Its protein product is CASSLGMSTEAFF.

This chain joins TRBV7-3 and TRBJ1-2, with 8 positions matching TRBD1. This CDR3 contains 15 residues. The germline V gene encodes CDR1 SGHTA and CDR2 FQGTGA. V lost 2 bases to trimming and J lost 8 bases; unmatched junction nucleotides: 10. The CDR3 DNA reads TGTGCCAGCAGCTTAGGGATTCAGGGGGCGGAAGGCTACACCTTC. Translating gives CASSLGIQGAEGYTF.

This clone was recorded a few times. The V and J genes are TRBV29-1 and TRBJ2-1; D gene ambiguous. Germline lookup yields CDR1 SQVTM and CDR2 ANQGSEA. The CDR3 loop spans 14 amino acids. Trimming shortened V by 5 bases and J by 0 bases, and 11 bases separated the two germline ends. This CDR3 is CSVQARGSYNEQFF. CDR3 in DNA: TGCAGCGTTCAAGCCCGTGGCTCCTACAATGAGCAGTTCTTC.

This clone was counted between two and nine times. The chain is built from TRBV11-3 and TRBJ2-4; D unresolved. The V end lost 5 bases, the J end lost 1 base, and 9 bases lay between the germline ends. The CDR3 is made up of 14 amino acids. Germline V gene lookup returns CDR1 SGHNT and CDR2 YENEEA. DNA for the CDR3: TGTGCCAGCAGCCTCAGTGGGGCCAAAAACATTCAGTACTTC. It translates to CASSLSGAKNIQYF.

The J gene is TRBJ1-1, the V gene TRBV30; a possible D gene is TRBD1 (6 bases). The CDR3 spans 11 residues. V was shortened by 1 base and J by 7 bases, with 7 bases between the two germline ends. Germline V gene data show CDR1 as GTSNPN and CDR2 as SVGIG (reference sequence). The CDR3 DNA is TGTGCCTGGAGTGACAGGGTTGAAGCTTTCTTT. It codes for CAWSDRVEAFF. Full variable domain (outside the CDR3, taken from reference TRBV30 and TRBJ1-1): SQTIHQWPATLVQPVGSPLSLECTVEGTSNPNLYWYRQAAGRGLQLLFYSVGIGQISSEVPQNLSASRPQDRQFILSSKKLLLSDSGFYLCAWSDRVEAFFGQGTRLTVV.

J is TRBJ2-1 and V is TRBV29-1; no clear D. CDR3 length: 15 amino acids. The germline V and J ends were trimmed by 4 bases and 0 bases, with 13 bases remaining between them. Per the germline V gene, CDR1 is SQVTM and CDR2 is ANQGSEA. The CDR3 DNA reads as TGCAGCGTTGGTCGCAGACTCAGCTCCTACAATGAGCAGTTCTTC. Translation gives CSVGRRLSSYNEQFF.

This clone was counted a single time. The rearrangement links TRBV5-1 to TRBJ1-1; D might be TRBD1 (6 bases). V lost 3 bases, J lost 0 bases, and 12 bases lay in between. The CDR3 loop spans 15 amino acids. CDR1 SGHRS and CDR2 YFSETQ come from the germline V gene. CDR3 nucleotides: TGCGCCAGCAGCTCGGGGGCCACCTTGAACACTGAAGCTTTCTTT. This encodes CASSSGATLNTEAFF. The variable domain in full, with the rest retrieved from reference TRBV5-1 and TRBJ1-1, is KAGVTQTPRYLIKTRGQQVTLSCSPISGHRSVSWYQQTPGQGLQFLFEYFSETQRNKGNFPGRFSGRQFSNSRSEMNVSTLELGDSALYLCASSSGATLNTEAFFGQGTRLTVV.

This rearrangement joins TRBV4-2 to TRBJ2-1, with a weak D call TRBD2 (6 bases). The CDR3 is 16 residues long. V lost 3 bases and J lost 3, with 15 bases in between. In germline, CDR1 is LGHNA, CDR2 YNFKEQ. The CDR3 is CASSQNARGRYNEQFF. DNA of the CDR3: TGTGCCAGCAGCCAGAACGCGCGGGGCCGCTACAATGAGCAGTTCTTC.

The gene calls are TRBV25-1 and TRBJ1-1, with D perhaps TRBD1 (5 bases). V lost 2 bases to trimming and J lost 0 bases, with 10 bases between them. The CDR3 contains 15 residues. Germline-derived CDR1 and CDR2 are MGHDK and SYGVNS. The CDR3, as DNA: TGTGCCAGCAGTGAAGCAGACAGTTTGAACACTGAAGCTTTCTTT. Amino acids: CASSEADSLNTEAFF.

V gene TRBV7-2 combines with J gene TRBJ2-1; either TRBD1 or TRBD2 may fit D (5 bases each). The CDR3 is 15 residues long. The V and J ends lost 1 base and 13 bases respectively, with 20 bases between them. Germline CDR1 reads SGHTA; CDR2 reads FQGNSA. For the CDR3, the DNA is TGTGCCAGCAGCTTAGACGGGGCGATGGCCGTCGAACAGTTCTTC. It is translated as CASSLDGAMAVEQFF.